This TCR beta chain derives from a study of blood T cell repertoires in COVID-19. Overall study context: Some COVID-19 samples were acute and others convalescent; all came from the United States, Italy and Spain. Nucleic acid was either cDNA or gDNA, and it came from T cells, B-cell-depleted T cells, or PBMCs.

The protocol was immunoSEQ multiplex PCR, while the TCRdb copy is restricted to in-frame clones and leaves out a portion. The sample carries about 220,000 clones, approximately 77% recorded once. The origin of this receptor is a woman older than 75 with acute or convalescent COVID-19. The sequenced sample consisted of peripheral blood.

CDR3 in amino acids: CASSLVGTSSTDTQYF. The CDR3 region has the DNA TGTGCCAGCAGCTTAGTTGGGACTAGCTCCACAGATACGCAGTATTTT. This chain uses TRBV7-2 with TRBJ2-3; 9 bases align to TRBD2. Losses at the gene ends were 1 base for V and 2 bases for J; bases not matched to a gene: 4. CDR1 is SGHTA, CDR2 FQGNSA, per germline. The CDR3 consists of 16 residues.